The entry below gives a single T cell receptor beta chain sequence along with its context. The table lists this clonotype with a few counts. The antigen this receptor binds is unknown. The input lacks base qualities; no much larger clone sits a single base away. The CDR3 has 14 amino acids, counting the end cysteine and phenylalanine. Only the CDR3 part of the read is kept: 42 bases, read in frame from the first base. V and J are trimmed by 4 bases and 6 bases, and the gene matches miss 4 bases of the junction. CDR1 MDHEN and CDR2 SYDVKM are derived from the germline V gene. This sample stems from a study of T cells in Graves' hyperthyroidism and ophthalmopathy (dated by TCRdb to between 2018 and 2020). About the study as a whole: Peripheral blood was collected at initial diagnosis, before any treatment. A discovery cohort of 95 to 100 patients, approximately 45 with Graves' ophthalmopathy and 55 to 60 with stable Graves' hyperthyroidism, was used to find distinguishing TCR V-J signatures. Prospective prediction of ophthalmopathy was tested in an independent validation cohort consisting of roughly 19 hyperthyroidism patients and 17 patients who later progressed to ophthalmopathy. The approximately 90 discovery patients were divided at random into training and test sets in a 7:3 ratio. In about 6 Graves' hyperthyroidism patients, the study also compared T-cell repertoires from thyroid tissue with T-cell repertoires from blood. After blood sampling, hyperthyroidism patients were treated with methimazole at a starting dose of 30 mg daily, and ophthalmopathy patients were treated with high-dose intravenous methylprednisolone. TCR Vbeta CDR3 sequencing of some 140 peripheral blood samples (43 ophthalmopathy, approximately 80 hyperthyroidism and approximately 17 progressor patients) is reported in the paper.

Paper-wide results and their limitations: During validation, the model predicted progression to ophthalmopathy a median of around 6 months ahead of onset, with 60% to 71% sensitivity and around 72% specificity. No statistical method was used to fix the sample size in advance, and group allocation was not hidden from the investigators. Blood samples also contained most of the expanded thyroid clonotypes (frequency above 0.001), which suggests that blood repertoires may reflect thyroid immune responses. A model built on a 13 V-J signature distinguished ophthalmopathy from stable hyperthyroidism, reaching roughly 88% sensitivity and around 81% specificity in cross-validation and 80%/75% in testing.

In the ophthalmopathy patients, disease was moderately to severely active, with a Clinical Activity Score of 3 or more, a NOSPECS grade of 4 or more, and a duration of less than 3 months. Any patient with an uncontrolled infection, another autoimmune disease, pregnancy or lactation was excluded. Clinical symptoms, serum thyroxine and TRAb, thyroid ultrasound, and orbital computed tomography formed the basis for the diagnoses. PBMCs were separated from 10 ml of fresh peripheral blood using Ficoll-Paque density gradient centrifugation. Total RNA was extracted using Trizol reagent, and RNA quality was assessed on an Agilent 2100 Bioanalyzer. Amplification of TCR beta CDR3 regions was carried out from RNA transcripts. The first round of RT-PCR for the TCR CDR3 was performed with the HTBI primer set and the Qiagen OneStep RT-PCR kit. The libraries were constructed in a second round of multiplex PCR and then size-selected and purified. Paired-end sequencing of the libraries was performed with 100 bp reads on an Illumina HiSeq2000. Per the source publication's procedure: SOAPnuke was used to process the raw data, throwing out any read that contained adapters or uncalled bases, had a mean Phred below 15, or lacked an exact constant-primer or identifier match. COPE v1.2.5 was used to merge high-quality paired reads, and clonotypes were defined as unique nucleotide sequences. MiTCR v1.1 was used to align clonotypes to the IMGT TRBV, TRBD and TRBJ reference segments. The analysis was restricted to V-J combinations with a frequency above 0.0001, which together covered roughly 99% of the repertoires. A TCS score was defined as the ratio of F50 (clonal expansion) to E x V (chaos), with BLOSUM62-based TCRdist applied between CDR3 peptides within each V-J. Welch's t-statistics and random forest reduced fewer than 550 V-J features to some 14, which were used in a naive Bayes classifier (R e1071). Through fastp at Q25 and MiXCR, TCRdb rebuilt clones from the public reads, retaining in-frame beta chains. Each CDR3 protein gets just one entry, which takes the most common genes and DNA from the rows behind it. TCRdb's processing, not the authors' own work, is the source of the V and J calls. The sample contains fewer than 500,000 distinct CDR3 sequences, more than 12% of them found a single time. About 20% of the sample is taken by the ten largest.

The chain is assembled from TRBV28 and TRBJ2-2; 8 central bases correspond to TRBD2. The sequenced sample consisted of blood. The receptor was derived from a woman aged 30 to 39 with Graves' ophthalmopathy. The nucleotide sequence reads TGTGCCAGCAGTTACGGACTAGCCCCCGGGGAGCTGTTTTTT. Its translation is CASSYGLAPGELFF. Extended through the reference TRBV28 and TRBJ2-2 proteins, this CDR3 yields the full variable domain: DVKVTQSSRYLVKRTGEKVFLECVQDMDHENMFWYRQDPGLGLRLIYFSYDVKMKEKGDIPEGYSVSREKKERFSLILESASTNQTSMYLCASSYGLAPGELFFGEGSRLTVL.